Following are 16 T cell receptor beta chains from one sample sequenced in a study of T cells in Graves' hyperthyroidism and ophthalmopathy. RNA transcripts provided the source from which TCR beta CDR3 regions were amplified. The HTBI set primed first-round TCR CDR3 RT-PCR. TCRdb re-analysed the multiplex PCR reads in MiXCR, keeping a single row per CDR3 protein. The data contain 550,000 to 650,000 distinct CDR3 sequences, about 14% of them singletons. Sequencing was performed on blood. The receptors stem from a woman under 40 with Graves' hyperthyroidism that later progressed to Graves' ophthalmopathy.

A note on this clonotype: This sequence may be a read error, since a much larger clone differs from it by one base. J is TRBJ2-6 and V is TRBV18; D not resolved. The CDR3 has 17 residues. Germline assignment: CDR1 KGHSH and CDR2 LQKENI. The CDR3 reads CAGSPAEIRSGANVLTF. The CDR3, as DNA: TGTGCCGGCTCACCCGCAGAGATTCGCTCTGGGGCCAACGTCCTGACTTTC.

This clonotype has ten or more counts. V gene TRBV29-1 combines with J gene TRBJ1-1, with D possibly matching TRBD1 (5 bases). The CDR3 is made up of 14 amino acids. The ends were cut back, 7 bases at V and 4 bases at J, with 19 bases in the middle. Germline V lookup: CDR1 SQVTM, CDR2 ANQGSEA. Here the CDR3 DNA reads TGCAGCGCTCCTCTAGGGGATCTGGGCACTGAAGCTTTCTTT. It is translated as CSAPLGDLGTEAFF.

This clonotype was seen many times. The V and J genes are TRBV2 and TRBJ1-2, with 9 bases matching TRBD1. V lost 0 bases, J lost 3 bases, and 5 bases stayed unmatched. The germline gives CDR1 SNHLY, CDR2 FYNNEI. The CDR3 has 16 amino acids. In DNA form, the CDR3 reads TGTGCCAGCAGTGAAGCCGCCGGGACAGGGTACTATGGCTACACCTTC. Translation: CASSEAAGTGYYGYTF.

This clonotype was found many times. The chain carries TRBV18 and TRBJ2-5, with 9 bases lining up with TRBD2. Germline CDR1 and CDR2: KGHSH and LQKENI. The CDR3 has 16 amino acids. With 2 bases clipped from V and 4 bases from J, the junction kept 8 bases outside the gene matches. CDR3 protein: CASSPSSIAGVETQYF. CDR3 DNA sequence: TGTGCCAGCTCACCATCCTCAATAGCGGGAGTAGAGACCCAGTACTTC.

There are many counts of this clonotype. This chain links TRBV20-1 with TRBJ2-2; D is unresolved. V lost 0 bases, J lost 4 bases, and 6 bases lay in between. Germline CDR1 is DFQATT and CDR2 is SNEGSKA (reference sequence). This CDR3 has 13 amino acids. The chain's CDR3 is CSARDQITGELFF. The CDR3 nucleotides are TGCAGTGCTAGAGATCAGATCACCGGGGAGCTGTTTTTT.

This clonotype has only a few counts. CDR3 region: CSVVQEGGQPQHF. CDR3 bases: TGCAGCGTTGTCCAAGAGGGGGGTCAGCCCCAGCATTTT. V and J are TRBV29-1 and TRBJ1-5; maybe TRBD1 (6 bases). V lost 4 bases to trimming and J lost 6 bases, with 13 bases between them. Germline CDR1 reads SQVTM; CDR2 reads ANQGSEA. This CDR3 has 13 amino acids.

CDR3 region: CASSADMGAAYNEQFF. The DNA of the CDR3 is TGTGCCAGCAGCGCTGACATGGGGGCGGCCTACAATGAGCAGTTCTTC. The rearrangement uses TRBV12-3 or TRBV12-4 and TRBJ2-1, with D possibly matching TRBD1 (6 bases). V dropped 6 bases and J dropped 2 bases, with 17 bases sitting between them. There are 16 residues in the CDR3.

This chain connects TRBV5-1 to TRBJ2-2; 10 nucleotides match TRBD2. V shed 4 bases, J shed 7 bases, and the junction held 13 bases outside the gene matches. This CDR3 is built from 17 residues. CDR1 and CDR2 (germline): SGHRS, YFSETQ. As DNA, the CDR3 is TGCGCCAGCAGCGGACTAGCGGAGGGAACGATGGGCGGGGAGCTGTTTTTT. Residues: CASSGLAEGTMGGELFF.

This clonotype was detected only a few times. The rearrangement uses TRBV3-2 and TRBJ2-4; TRBD1 is taken as the D call from the table, unchecked against the DNA. TRBV3-2 is recorded as a pseudogene. CDR3 length equals 15 residues. The CDR3: CASSRHRGAKNIQYF. In DNA form, the CDR3 reads TGTGCCAGCAGCCGTCACAGGGGGGCCAAAAACATTCAGTACTTC.

This clonotype has ten or more counts. The chain links TRBV27 to TRBJ1-1; TRBD1 is a possible D gene (6 bases). Germline loops: CDR1 MNHEY, CDR2 SMNVEV (reference sequence). The CDR3 loop spans 14 amino acids. The V end was cut by 5 bases, the J end by 8 bases, with 18 bases between. CDR3 sequence: CASSPSQGGNEAFF. The CDR3 region has the DNA TGTGCCAGCAGTCCTAGTCAAGGGGGTAACGAAGCTTTCTTT.

This clonotype was seen repeatedly, ten times or more. The chain joins TRBV11-2 to TRBJ1-1; tentative D call: TRBD1 (6 bases). Germline CDR1 and CDR2: SGHAT and FQNNGV. CDR3 length: 17 amino acids. Deletions cut 3 bases from V and 2 bases from J, with 19 bases between. The CDR3 here is CASSFLPDSALNTEAFF. The DNA for the CDR3 is TGTGCCAGCAGCTTCCTCCCGGACAGTGCACTTAACACTGAAGCTTTCTTT.

This chain links TRBV13 with TRBJ2-2; TRBD1 might be the D (5 bases). The CDR3 is 15 amino acids. The V end lost 5 bases, the J end lost 0 bases, and 10 bases lay between the germline ends. Germline V gene sequence: CDR1 PRHDT, CDR2 FYEKMQ (reference sequence). In DNA, the CDR3 is TGTGCCAGCAGCGTCGACAGCTCGAACACCGGGGAGCTGTTTTTT. It yields the protein CASSVDSSNTGELFF.

Many counts were recorded for this clonotype. The V gene is TRBV6-2 or TRBV6-3, the J gene TRBJ1-2, with unresolved D. Germline CDR1 is MNHEY and CDR2 is SVGEGT. The CDR3 consists of 11 residues. The germline V and J ends were trimmed by 6 bases and 3 bases, with 5 bases remaining between them. The DNA of the CDR3 is TGTGCCAGCAGCAACGACTATGGCTACACCTTC. Residues: CASSNDYGYTF.

This clonotype was counted ten times or more. This rearrangement joins TRBV30 to TRBJ1-5; weak D call: TRBD1 (6 bases). Germline V gene lookup returns CDR1 GTSNPN and CDR2 SVGIG (reference sequence). The ends were cut back, 4 bases at V and 6 bases at J, with 16 bases in the middle. There are 14 residues in the CDR3. The DNA of the CDR3 is TGTGCCTGGACCGAAGGGACGGGGGCTCAGCCCCAGCATTTT. Residues: CAWTEGTGAQPQHF.

Ten or more counts support this clonotype. V is TRBV29-1 and J is TRBJ2-5, with TRBD2 matching over 10 bases. V lost 4 bases and J lost 13; bases outside the gene matches: 9. The CDR3 extends over 12 amino acids. Germline assignment: CDR1 SQVTM and CDR2 ANQGSEA. CDR3 nucleotide sequence: TGCAGCGTTGGGTTAGCGGGAGGCCCCCCGTACTTC. Translating it yields CSVGLAGGPPYF.

Ten or more counts support this clonotype. The J gene is TRBJ2-1, the V gene TRBV5-1; 9 bases are shared with TRBD2. The CDR3 sequence is 14 residues long. The V gene's germline CDR1 is SGHRS and CDR2 YFSETQ. V lost 0 bases and J lost 8; bases outside the gene matches: 3. The CDR3 DNA follows: TGCGCCAGCAGCTTGGGACTAGCGGACCATGAGCAGTTCTTC. Protein: CASSLGLADHEQFF.